The sequence of this TCR beta chain was determined in a study of cytomegalovirus exposure and HLA in healthy donors. It was with 60 Vbeta and 13 Jbeta primers that the PCR ran. The assay was immunoSEQ multiplex PCR, and TCRdb's table has in-frame clones only and misses some. The profile shows around 100,000 clones, over 75% of them singletons. As regards this clone: It is likely a read error: a sequence one base away is far more abundant. Within the sample, other DNA sequences also encode this same CDR3.

The V gene lost 1 base and the J gene lost 0 bases, with 15 bases spanning the gap. The CDR3 is made up of 17 amino acids. The germline V gene encodes CDR1 SNHLY and CDR2 FYNNEI. The genes are TRBV2 and TRBJ2-5; D unresolved. The TCR comes from a woman under 30 in good health and CMV-seropositive. Sequencing was performed on PBMCs. The CDR3 spells CASSEVGARTHQETQYF. CDR3 DNA sequence: TGTGCCAGCAGTGAAGTAGGAGCGCGAACCCACCAAGAGACCCAGTACTTC.